These 2 T cell receptor beta chains originate from one sample sequenced in a study of blood T cell repertoires in COVID-19. Some clones are missing from TCRdb's copy, which holds only in-frame ones; the method was immunoSEQ multiplex PCR. The table lists approximately 14,000 clones, 81% of them singletons. Sample: peripheral blood. Source of these receptors: a human donor in a cohort sampled during active COVID-19.

This chain joins TRBV6-1 and TRBJ1-2, with 7 nucleotides matching TRBD1. Germline CDR1 and CDR2: MNHNS and SASEGT. J was trimmed by 4 bases and V by 3 bases; bases with no gene match: 5. This CDR3 is 14 amino acids long. The CDR3 nucleotides are TGTGCCAGCAGTGATAGACAGGGTACCTATGGCTACACCTTC. Protein: CASSDRQGTYGYTF.

The chain carries TRBV28 and TRBJ2-4; 8 bases line up with TRBD1. The germline gives CDR1 MDHEN, CDR2 SYDVKM. The trim removed 10 bases at V and 8 bases at J, leaving 13 bases unmatched. CDR3 length: 14 amino acids. The CDR3 DNA reads TGTGCCACCTCCCACAGGGGGAAGGGGGACATTCAGTACTTC. Translated: CATSHRGKGDIQYF.